The 18 T cell receptor beta chains given below trace back to one sample, sequenced in a study of OX40 agonist ivuxolimab in advanced cancers. Libraries were prepared by immunoSEQ multiplex PCR; TCRdb keeps only in-frame clonotypes and omits some of them. The table includes 70,000 to 80,000 clones, approximately 90% detected once. The starting material was CD4+ or CD8+ T cells sorted from blood, obtained in a trial of the OX40 agonist ivuxolimab. All receptors derive from an adult with an advanced solid tumor such as melanoma, head and neck, liver or kidney cancer.

The chain has TRBV25-1 and TRBJ2-2; the D call may be TRBD1 or TRBD2 (5 bases each). This CDR3 spans 11 amino acids. Trimming cost V 10 bases and J 5 bases, with 8 bases left between them. CDR1 is MGHDK, CDR2 SYGVNS, per germline. CDR3 sequence: CAIGETGELFF. The CDR3 coding sequence is TGTGCCATAGGGGAGACCGGGGAGCTGTTTTTT. Based on the CDR3 plus reference TRBV25-1 and TRBJ2-2, the full variable domain is EADIYQTPRYLVIGTGKKITLECSQTMGHDKMYWYQQDPGMELHLIHYSYGVNSTEKGDLSSESTVSRIRTEHFPLTLESARPSHTSQYLCAIGETGELFFGEGSRLTVL.

The chain employs TRBV2 and TRBJ2-1; D unresolved. V gave up 3 bases and J gave up 6 bases, with 15 bases separating them. Germline V CDR1 and CDR2: SNHLY, FYNNEI. The CDR3 has 15 residues. DNA for the CDR3: TGTGCCAGCAGTGAGAGGCCCGGGCCTGTCAATGAGCAGTTCTTC. Translated, it gives CASSERPGPVNEQFF.

The chain uses TRBV7-9 and TRBJ1-4; D might be TRBD1 (5 bases). CDR1 and CDR2 (germline): SEHNR, FQNEAQ (reference sequence). The CDR3 covers 13 residues. Trimming stripped 5 bases from V and 9 bases from J, with 13 bases between. This CDR3 is CASSARDRQKLFF. CDR3 coding DNA: TGTGCCAGCAGCGCCAGGGACCGTCAAAAACTGTTTTTT.

The chain recombines TRBV2 with TRBJ1-1; D is perhaps TRBD1 (6 bases). The CDR3 sequence is 19 residues long. The germline gives CDR1 SNHLY, CDR2 FYNNEI. V lost 3 bases and J lost 0, with 23 bases in between. The CDR3 DNA sequence: TGTGCCAGCAGTGAGGAACGAGGACAGTCCGCCAATGTGAACACTGAAGCTTTCTTT. It translates to CASSEERGQSANVNTEAFF.

The CDR3 DNA follows: TGTGCCAGCAGTTTAGGAGGGGCTCAGCCCCAGCATTTT. It encodes CASSLGGAQPQHF. This chain uses TRBV27 with TRBJ1-5, with a weak D call TRBD1 (5 bases). This CDR3 spans 13 amino acids. CDR1 is MNHEY, CDR2 SMNVEV, per germline (reference sequence). The V end was cut by 2 bases, the J end by 6 bases, with 8 bases between.

J is TRBJ2-1 and V is TRBV11-3; D call uncertain. The CDR3 totals 12 residues. The ends were cut back, 2 bases at V and 7 bases at J, with 6 bases in the middle. Per germline, CDR1 SGHNT and CDR2 YENEEA. CDR3 DNA sequence: TGTGCCAGCAGCTTAAACGGAAATGAGCAGTTCTTC. Translated: CASSLNGNEQFF.

This chain joins TRBV28 and TRBJ2-3; no reliable D call. The CDR3 consists of 14 residues. The germline V gene has CDR1 MDHEN and CDR2 SYDVKM. Between the trimmed V and J ends, which lost 5 bases and 3 bases, there was a span of 12 bases. For the CDR3, the DNA is TGTGCCAGCAGTCCTCTCGGGTGGACAGATACGCAGTATTTT. This encodes CASSPLGWTDTQYF.

This rearrangement joins TRBV6-1 to TRBJ2-1; D is perhaps TRBD2 (6 bases). Looked up from germline, CDR1 is MNHNS and CDR2 is SASEGT. V was shortened by 6 bases and J by 9 bases, with 12 bases between the two germline ends. The CDR3 has 12 residues. The DNA of the CDR3 is TGTGCCAGCAGAGGGGCGGGGCGTGAGCAGTTCTTC. Translation: CASRGAGREQFF.

This clone was found once. The chain carries TRBV7-3 and TRBJ1-4, with TRBD1 matching over 7 bases. Germline trimming cut 2 bases from V and 4 bases from J; bases unmatched to any gene: 1. The CDR3 has 14 amino acids. Germline V lookup: CDR1 SGHTA, CDR2 FQGTGA. The CDR3 here is CASSLWDSNEKLFF. In DNA form, the CDR3 reads TGTGCCAGCAGCTTATGGGACAGTAATGAAAAACTGTTTTTT.

This chain joins TRBV7-9 and TRBJ2-7; D is undetermined. This CDR3 comprises 13 residues. Per germline, CDR1 SEHNR and CDR2 FQNEAQ (reference sequence). V was shortened by 2 bases and J by 4 bases, with 9 bases between the two germline ends. The CDR3 region has the DNA TGTGCCAGCAGCTTACTTCCCTCGTACGAGCAGTACTTC. Its translation is CASSLLPSYEQYF.

The chain recombines TRBV4-3 with TRBJ2-1; 7 nucleotides match TRBD1. CDR3 size: 16 residues. Trimming cost V 2 bases and J 4 bases; bases outside gene matches: 8. The germline V gene encodes CDR1 LGHNA and CDR2 YSLEER. The CDR3 DNA follows: TGCGCCAGCAGCCAAAGGGACAGAGCCCTTTACAATGAGCAGTTCTTC. Translating gives CASSQRDRALYNEQFF.

The chain joins TRBV20-1 to TRBJ1-4, with D unresolved. V lost 1 base and J 5 bases, leaving 2 bases between the germline ends. Germline V gene sequence: CDR1 DFQATT, CDR2 SNEGSKA (reference sequence). This CDR3 contains 11 residues. In nucleotides, the CDR3 is TGCAGTGCTAGAGTCAATGAAAAACTGTTTTTT. It yields the protein CSARVNEKLFF.

The V call is TRBV28, the J call TRBJ1-2; a weak D match, TRBD1 (6 bases). This CDR3 spans 16 amino acids. Trimming took 5 bases from V and 0 from J, leaving 16 bases between them. Per the germline V gene, CDR1 is MDHEN and CDR2 is SYDVKM. CDR3 region: CASSPTRQAANYGYTF. The CDR3 bases are TGTGCCAGCAGTCCTACGCGACAGGCTGCTAACTATGGCTACACCTTC.

J is TRBJ1-1 and V is TRBV7-9; D gene ambiguous. Germline V gene lookup returns CDR1 SEHNR and CDR2 FQNEAQ (reference sequence). Trimming took off 1 base at V and 8 bases at J, with 5 bases between the two ends. This CDR3 comprises 11 residues. Here the CDR3 DNA reads TGTGCCAGCAGCTTAGAAGGGGAAGCTTTCTTT. Its translation: CASSLEGEAFF.

The chain joins TRBV27 to TRBJ1-1; TRBD1 is a possible D gene (5 bases). Germline V gives CDR1 MNHEY, CDR2 SMNVEV (reference sequence). V shed 2 bases and J shed 7 bases, with 8 bases lying between them. CDR3 length: 12 amino acids. CDR3 nucleotide sequence: TGTGCCAGCAGTTTAAATGGGGGTGAAGCTTTCTTT. Protein product: CASSLNGGEAFF.

The rearrangement joins TRBV5-4 to TRBJ1-2, with a possible D match to TRBD1 (6 bases). Trimming removed 3 bases from V and 4 bases from J, with 13 bases in between. The length of the CDR3 is 14 residues. Looked up from germline, CDR1 is SGHNT and CDR2 is YYREEE (reference sequence). This chain's CDR3 is CASSSRTVSYGYTF. The DNA of the CDR3 is TGTGCCAGCAGCTCCCGGACAGTTTCCTATGGCTACACCTTC. Filled out from reference TRBV5-4 and TRBJ1-2, the complete variable domain reads ETGVTQSPTHLIKTRGQQVTLRCSSQSGHNTVSWYQQALGQGPQFIFQYYREEENGRGNFPPRFSGLQFPNYSSELNVNALELDDSALYLCASSSRTVSYGYTFGSGTRLTVV.

The rearrangement uses TRBV29-1 and TRBJ1-4, with TRBD1 matching over 7 bases. J was trimmed by 6 bases and V by 7 bases; bases with no gene match: 8. This CDR3 has 13 residues. Looked up from germline, CDR1 is SQVTM and CDR2 is ANQGSEA. The CDR3 spells CSGRQGMDEKLFF. CDR3 sequence (DNA): TGCAGCGGACGACAGGGTATGGATGAAAAACTGTTTTTT.

The CDR3 loop reads CAWSVPGGTEAFF. The CDR3 DNA reads as TGTGCCTGGAGTGTACCCGGTGGCACTGAAGCTTTCTTT. The chain uses TRBV30 and TRBJ1-1; D is unresolved. Germline assignment: CDR1 GTSNPN and CDR2 SVGIG (reference sequence). The CDR3 contains 13 residues. Trimming stripped 0 bases from V and 4 bases from J, with 9 bases between.